These 24 T cell receptor beta chains were sequenced from one sample in a study of blood T cell repertoires in COVID-19. Sequenced by immunoSEQ multiplex PCR; TCRdb stores in-frame clones only, minus some. In the table there are around 190,000 clones, approximately 80% of which are singletons. Sequencing used peripheral blood. These receptors were obtained from a middle-aged woman with COVID-19, enrolled during active disease.

The CDR3 sequence is CASRSYGYTF. CDR3 bases: TGTGCCAGCAGGAGCTATGGCTACACCTTC. J is TRBJ1-2 and V is TRBV6-5; D is undetermined. This CDR3 has 10 amino acids. The V end lost 6 bases, the J end lost 4 bases, and 3 bases lay between the germline ends. The germline CDR1 and CDR2 sequences are MNHEY and SVGAGI.

The chain is built from TRBV6-5 and TRBJ1-5; 9 nucleotides agree with TRBD1. The V gene's germline CDR1 is MNHEY and CDR2 SVGAGI. After removal of 7 bases from V and 7 bases from J, the junction contained 5 bases not matched to a gene. The length of the CDR3 is 13 residues. The CDR3 region is CASTGTGIQPQHF. In DNA, the CDR3 is TGTGCCAGCACCGGGACAGGGATACAGCCCCAGCATTTT.

This chain uses TRBV6-5 with TRBJ1-5, with D uncertain. This CDR3 comprises 13 residues. V gave up 8 bases and J gave up 3 bases, with 11 bases separating them. CDR1 MNHEY and CDR2 SVGAGI come from the germline V gene. CDR3 region: CASSRGYNQPQHF. Written as DNA, the CDR3 is TGTGCCAGCTCCCGCGGATACAATCAGCCCCAGCATTTT.

The rearrangement links TRBV7-9 to TRBJ1-1, with D tentatively TRBD1 (5 bases). The CDR3 totals 16 residues. Deletions cut 5 bases from V and 0 bases from J, with 16 bases between. Germline-derived CDR1 and CDR2 are SEHNR and FQNEAQ (reference sequence). In nucleotides, the CDR3 is TGTGCCAGCAGCCATCCGCAGACAGCCGTGAACACTGAAGCTTTCTTT. Its protein product is CASSHPQTAVNTEAFF.

J is TRBJ2-1 and V is TRBV9; possibly TRBD1 for D (5 bases). Deletions cut 4 bases from V and 0 bases from J, with 14 bases between. Germline-derived CDR1 and CDR2 are SGDLS and YYNGEE. The CDR3 is 16 amino acids. CDR3 coding DNA: TGTGCCAGCAGCCCAGGGTCGCATAGCTCCTACAATGAGCAGTTCTTC. Translated, it gives CASSPGSHSSYNEQFF.

The chain recombines TRBV30 with TRBJ2-6; no firm D call. This CDR3 region has 13 residues. Between the trimmed V and J ends, which lost 3 bases and 4 bases, there was a span of 7 bases. Germline V gene sequence: CDR1 GTSNPN, CDR2 SVGIG (reference sequence). Written as DNA, the CDR3 is TGTGCCTGGAGGTCCGGGGGGGCCAACGTCCTGACTTTC. The encoded protein is CAWRSGGANVLTF.

The rearrangement uses TRBV6-5 and TRBJ1-4; no reliable D call. This CDR3 region has 11 residues. CDR1 MNHEY and CDR2 SVGAGI come from the germline V gene. Trimming removed 5 bases at V and 8 bases at J, with 6 bases between. The CDR3 DNA follows: TGTGCCAGCAGTAGTCGGGAAAAACTGTTTTTT. Translated: CASSSREKLFF.

This chain uses TRBV19 with TRBJ1-5; D is unclear. Trimming removed 1 base from V and 1 base from J, with 8 bases in between. This CDR3 comprises 15 residues. Germline-derived CDR1 and CDR2 are LNHDA and SQIVND (reference sequence). CDR3 sequence (DNA): TGTGCCAGTAGTATAGCCCAGGTGAGCAATCAGCCCCAGCATTTT. Its protein product is CASSIAQVSNQPQHF. Variable domain in full (rest from reference TRBV19 and TRBJ1-5): DGGITQSPKYLFRKEGQNVTLSCEQNLNHDAMYWYRQDPGQGLRLIYYSQIVNDFQKGDIAEGYSVSREKKESFPLTVTSAQKNPTAFYLCASSIAQVSNQPQHFGDGTRLSIL.

The J gene is TRBJ1-4, the V gene TRBV19, with a possible D match to TRBD1 (6 bases). Germline V CDR1 and CDR2: LNHDA, SQIVND (reference sequence). CDR3 size: 15 residues. Trimming removed 8 bases at V and 8 bases at J, with 21 bases between. CDR3 in amino acids: CASRNVPGQGEKLFF. The CDR3 nucleotides are TGTGCCAGTCGCAACGTCCCGGGACAAGGGGAAAAACTGTTTTTT.

This chain connects TRBV28 to TRBJ1-5, with 8 nucleotides matching TRBD1. This CDR3 contains 16 residues. V lost 2 bases to trimming and J lost 3 bases; unmatched junction nucleotides: 6. Germline values: CDR1 MDHEN, CDR2 SYDVKM. CDR3 in amino acids: CASSLIVGQDNQPQHF. In DNA, the CDR3 is TGTGCCAGCAGTTTAATTGTGGGACAGGACAATCAGCCCCAGCATTTT. The whole variable domain, remainder taken from reference TRBV28 and TRBJ1-5, is DVKVTQSSRYLVKRTGEKVFLECVQDMDHENMFWYRQDPGLGLRLIYFSYDVKMKEKGDIPEGYSVSREKKERFSLILESASTNQTSMYLCASSLIVGQDNQPQHFGDGTRLSIL.

This chain links TRBV29-1 with TRBJ2-2, with a tentative D call TRBD1 (6 bases). The ends were cut back, 7 bases at V and 7 bases at J, with 16 bases in the middle. Germline CDR1 is SQVTM and CDR2 is ANQGSEA. CDR3 length equals 13 residues. CDR3 in DNA: TGCAGCGCGCTACCCACAGGGTTCGGGGAGCTGTTTTTT. It yields the protein CSALPTGFGELFF.

The chain recombines TRBV10-1 with TRBJ2-2, with D possibly matching TRBD2 (5 bases). The CDR3 has 17 residues. From germline, CDR1 is WNHNN and CDR2 SYGVQD (reference sequence). Between the trimmed V and J ends, which lost 0 bases and 0 bases, there was a span of 11 bases. CDR3 residues: CASSESILAANTGELFF. CDR3 sequence (DNA): TGCGCCAGCAGTGAGTCGATTCTAGCCGCGAACACCGGGGAGCTGTTTTTT.

This chain links TRBV29-1 with TRBJ1-1; unclear D gene. The CDR3 extends over 11 amino acids. V lost 2 bases and J lost 7, with 8 bases in between. CDR1 SQVTM and CDR2 ANQGSEA come from the germline V gene. The CDR3 sequence: CSVELEIEAFF. The DNA for the CDR3 is TGCAGCGTTGAATTAGAAATTGAAGCTTTCTTT.

This clone was seen just once. The chain is built from TRBV11-2 and TRBJ1-2; TRBD1 is a possible D gene (5 bases). V was trimmed by 6 bases and J by 7 bases, leaving 18 bases between them. This CDR3 comprises 14 residues. CDR1 is SGHAT and CDR2 is FQNNGV in the germline V gene. The CDR3 is CASSITWQGGGYTF. The CDR3 nucleotides are TGTGCCAGCAGTATCACTTGGCAGGGAGGTGGCTACACCTTC.

The chain couples TRBV7-3 to TRBJ2-2; 9 positions agree with TRBD2. Per the germline V gene, CDR1 is SGHTA and CDR2 is FQGTGA. The CDR3 extends over 17 amino acids. V trimming: 5 bases; J trimming: 0 bases; junction bases outside the gene matches: 7. The CDR3 here is CASSPIAGVANTGELFF. The CDR3 bases are TGTGCCAGCAGCCCCATAGCGGGAGTCGCGAACACCGGGGAGCTGTTTTTT.

The chain carries TRBV28 and TRBJ2-2; unclear D gene. This CDR3 contains 16 residues. Trimming took 3 bases from V and 6 from J, leaving 17 bases between them. Germline V gene data show CDR1 as MDHEN and CDR2 as SYDVKM. The CDR3 sequence: CASSLIASRSAGELFF. The CDR3 DNA is TGTGCCAGCAGTTTGATCGCCTCTCGGTCCGCCGGGGAGCTGTTTTTT.

This clone appeared a few times. J is TRBJ2-1 and V is TRBV28; a weak D match, TRBD1 (5 bases). Between the trimmed V and J ends, which lost 2 bases and 2 bases, there was a span of 10 bases. Germline CDR1 and CDR2: MDHEN and SYDVKM. The CDR3 contains 15 residues. The CDR3 reads CASSLTQGAYNEQFF. The CDR3 nucleotides read TGTGCCAGCAGTTTAACACAAGGGGCCTACAATGAGCAGTTCTTC.

About this clone: This specimen includes other DNA sequences encoding the same CDR3. The rearrangement joins TRBV11-2 to TRBJ1-3; D uncertain. With 0 bases removed from V and 1 base from J, the gap between germline ends came to 4 bases. Germline-derived CDR1 and CDR2 are SGHAT and FQNNGV. The CDR3 has 14 residues. The CDR3 is CASSLERSGNTIYF. The CDR3 DNA sequence: TGTGCCAGCAGCTTAGAGCGGTCTGGAAACACCATATATTTT.

The gene calls are TRBV19 and TRBJ1-2, with a weak D call TRBD1 (5 bases). CDR3 length: 14 amino acids. The V end lost 5 bases, the J end lost 6 bases, and 16 bases lay between the germline ends. From germline, CDR1 is LNHDA and CDR2 SQIVND (reference sequence). This CDR3 reads CASSPGRLWNGYTF. The CDR3 region has the DNA TGTGCCAGTAGTCCAGGGAGGTTGTGGAATGGCTACACCTTC.

In this sample, this clone turned up a few times. This chain connects TRBV4-2 to TRBJ1-1; 7 bases are shared with TRBD1. The CDR3 has 13 residues. Germline V lookup: CDR1 LGHNA, CDR2 YNFKEQ. The V gene end was trimmed by 2 bases and the J gene end by 6 bases; junction bases not matched to a gene: 3. The CDR3 loop reads CASSQFTGAEAFF. As DNA, the CDR3 is TGTGCCAGCAGCCAATTCACAGGGGCTGAAGCTTTCTTT.

The chain carries TRBV28 and TRBJ1-4; 8 bases align to TRBD1. V trimming: 10 bases; J trimming: 8 bases; junction bases outside the gene matches: 9. Germline lookup yields CDR1 MDHEN and CDR2 SYDVKM. This CDR3 contains 13 residues. CDR3 DNA sequence: TGTGCCATCGGAGGACAGGGATTCGAAAAACTGTTTTTT. Translating it yields CAIGGQGFEKLFF.

The chain links TRBV12-2 to TRBJ2-3; the table's D call, TRBD2, was not checked against the DNA. TRBV12-2 is deemed a pseudogene. CDR3 length: 17 amino acids. The CDR3 DNA follows: TGTGCAAGTCGCTTAGGAGGCTCGGGGGTACCCACAGATACGCAGTATTTT. Translated: CASRLGGSGVPTDTQYF.

J is TRBJ1-3 and V is TRBV9; D is uncertain. The CDR3 runs to 17 residues. Trimming took off 1 base at V and 0 bases at J, with 14 bases between the two ends. CDR1 and CDR2 (germline): SGDLS, YYNGEE. CDR3 sequence reads: CASSVWAELASGNTIYF. The CDR3 nucleotides read TGTGCCAGCAGCGTATGGGCCGAACTAGCCTCTGGAAACACCATATATTTT.

This clone has at least ten counts. The genes are TRBV28 and TRBJ1-5; 7 bases fit TRBD1. This CDR3 is built from 15 residues. V trimming: 6 bases; J trimming: 2 bases; junction bases outside the gene matches: 7. CDR1 and CDR2 (germline): MDHEN, SYDVKM. This chain's CDR3 is CASRPTGSRNQPQHF. The CDR3 DNA follows: TGTGCCAGCAGACCGACAGGGTCGCGCAATCAGCCCCAGCATTTT.